Listed below are T cell receptor beta chains from one sample, sequenced in a study of beta chain features in type 1 diabetes. The protocol was immunoSEQ multiplex PCR, while the TCRdb copy is restricted to in-frame clones and leaves out a portion. Among about 180,000 clones, less than 15% were seen once, and the ten largest hold about 0.59%. Sequenced sample: central memory CD4+ T cells from blood. These TCRs come from a woman between 18 and 29 years old in good health. CDR3s include the opening cysteine and the closing phenylalanine or tryptophan. The D gene is left open where the match is weak. The size entry is marked missing in some rows and otherwise reads once, few, many or a size class.

J gene: TRBJ2-3; V gene: TRBV11-3; D gene: -; clone size: few; CDR3 protein: CASSFRGTEKPQYF; CDR3 DNA: TGTGCCAGCAGCTTCCGAGGCACGGAGAAGCCGCAGTATTTT
J gene: TRBJ1-2; V gene: TRBV30; D gene: -; clone size: -; CDR3 protein: CAWMAGNYYGYTF; CDR3 DNA: TGTGCCTGGATGGCAGGGAATTATTATGGCTACACCTTC
J gene: TRBJ1-1; V gene: TRBV12-5; D gene: -; clone size: few; CDR3 protein: CASGTSGRPGTEAFF; CDR3 DNA: TGTGCTAGTGGTACCTCGGGGAGGCCCGGCACTGAAGCTTTCTTT
J gene: TRBJ2-3; V gene: TRBV7-3; D gene: TRBD2; clone size: -; CDR3 protein: CASSPIAGADTQYF; CDR3 DNA: TGTGCCAGCAGCCCAATAGCGGGAGCGGATACGCAGTATTTT
J gene: TRBJ2-2; V gene: TRBV7-2; D gene: -; clone size: few; CDR3 protein: CASSLAGGLNTGELFF; CDR3 DNA: TGTGCCAGCAGCTTAGCGGGAGGATTGAACACCGGGGAGCTGTTTTTT
J gene: TRBJ2-3; V gene: TRBV6-1; D gene: TRBD1; clone size: few; CDR3 protein: CASTTGTGLNTQYF; CDR3 DNA: TGTGCCAGCACTACCGGGACAGGGTTGAATACGCAGTATTTT
J gene: TRBJ2-1; V gene: TRBV5-1; D gene: TRBD2; clone size: -; CDR3 protein: CASSLVAGGGEQFF; CDR3 DNA: TGCGCCAGCAGCTTGGTGGCGGGAGGCGGGGAGCAGTTCTTC
J gene: TRBJ2-5; V gene: TRBV29-1; D gene: TRBD1; clone size: few; CDR3 protein: CSVEVDRVETQYF; CDR3 DNA: TGCAGCGTTGAGGTAGACAGGGTTGAGACCCAGTACTTC
J gene: TRBJ1-2; V gene: TRBV28; D gene: TRBD1; clone size: -; CDR3 protein: CASSDLRTGHFVYGYTF; CDR3 DNA: TGTGCCAGCAGTGACCTCCGGACAGGGCATTTCGTCTATGGCTACACCTTC
J gene: TRBJ2-5; V gene: TRBV6-6; D gene: TRBD1; clone size: -; CDR3 protein: CASSSIQGAWETQYF; CDR3 DNA: TGTGCCAGCAGTTCAATACAGGGGGCCTGGGAGACCCAGTACTTC
J gene: TRBJ2-2; V gene: TRBV28; D gene: -; clone size: -; CDR3 protein: CASSLELRLQYTGELFF; CDR3 DNA: TGTGCCAGCAGTTTGGAATTGCGACTACAATACACCGGGGAGCTGTTTTTT
J gene: TRBJ2-6; V gene: TRBV15; D gene: TRBD1; clone size: few; CDR3 protein: CATSRARDRIGTGANVLTF; CDR3 DNA: TGTGCCACCAGCAGAGCGAGGGACAGAATCGGTACTGGGGCCAACGTCCTGACTTTC
J gene: TRBJ1-4; V gene: TRBV6-5; D gene: TRBD1; clone size: -; CDR3 protein: CASRSGGGEKLFF; CDR3 DNA: TGTGCCAGCAGGTCAGGGGGCGGTGAAAAACTGTTTTTT
J gene: TRBJ1-5; V gene: TRBV28; D gene: -; clone size: few; CDR3 protein: CASSLPDTDQPQHF; CDR3 DNA: TGTGCCAGCAGTTTACCGGACACTGATCAGCCCCAGCATTTT
J gene: TRBJ2-1; V gene: TRBV29-1; D gene: -; clone size: few; CDR3 protein: CSVERVIPSNEQFF; CDR3 DNA: TGCAGCGTTGAGCGGGTTATCCCTTCCAATGAGCAGTTCTTC
J gene: TRBJ1-2; V gene: TRBV28; D gene: -; clone size: -; CDR3 protein: CASSPRTSYGYTF; CDR3 DNA: TGTGCCAGCAGTCCTCGGACAAGCTATGGCTACACCTTC
J gene: TRBJ2-1; V gene: TRBV6-1; D gene: TRBD1; clone size: -; CDR3 protein: CASSAGGTGGGEQFF; CDR3 DNA: TGTGCCAGCAGTGCCGGGGGAACAGGGGGCGGTGAGCAGTTCTTC
J gene: TRBJ2-1; V gene: TRBV29-1; D gene: TRBD2; clone size: few; CDR3 protein: CSVDGLAGGIYNEQFF; CDR3 DNA: TGCAGCGTTGACGGACTAGCGGGAGGCATCTACAATGAGCAGTTCTTC
J gene: TRBJ2-5; V gene: TRBV7-9; D gene: TRBD1; clone size: -; CDR3 protein: CASSQLTGGSYQETQYF; CDR3 DNA: TGTGCCAGCAGCCAGTTAACAGGGGGCTCTTATCAAGAGACCCAGTACTTC
J gene: TRBJ1-2; V gene: TRBV5-1; D gene: TRBD1; clone size: few; CDR3 protein: CASSTRQGSNYGYTF; CDR3 DNA: TGCGCCAGCAGCACTCGACAGGGCTCCAACTATGGCTACACCTTC
J gene: TRBJ1-5; V gene: TRBV19; D gene: -; clone size: few; CDR3 protein: CASSFSGENQPQHF; CDR3 DNA: TGTGCCAGTAGTTTTTCAGGTGAGAATCAGCCCCAGCATTTT
J gene: TRBJ1-2; V gene: TRBV28; D gene: TRBD1; clone size: -; CDR3 protein: CASSKTGTGKDGYTF; CDR3 DNA: TGTGCCAGCAGTAAAACCGGGACAGGGAAAGATGGCTACACCTTC
J gene: TRBJ2-3; V gene: TRBV6-6; D gene: TRBD2; clone size: few; CDR3 protein: CASSKPGGPSTDTQYF; CDR3 DNA: TGTGCCAGCAGTAAACCGGGAGGGCCAAGCACAGATACGCAGTATTTT